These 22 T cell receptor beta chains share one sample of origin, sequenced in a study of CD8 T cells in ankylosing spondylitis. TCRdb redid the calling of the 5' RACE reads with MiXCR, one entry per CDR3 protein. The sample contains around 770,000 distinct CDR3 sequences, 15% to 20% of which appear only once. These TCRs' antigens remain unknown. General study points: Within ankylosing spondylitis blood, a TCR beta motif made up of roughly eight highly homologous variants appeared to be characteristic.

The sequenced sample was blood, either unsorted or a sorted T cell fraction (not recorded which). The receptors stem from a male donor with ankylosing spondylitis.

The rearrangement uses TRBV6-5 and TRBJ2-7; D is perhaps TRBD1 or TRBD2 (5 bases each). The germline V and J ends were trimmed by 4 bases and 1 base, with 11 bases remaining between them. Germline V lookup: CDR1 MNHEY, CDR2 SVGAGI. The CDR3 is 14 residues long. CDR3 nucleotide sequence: TGTGCCAGCAGTTCCGGATGGGGGTCCTACGAGCAGTACTTC. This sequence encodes CASSSGWGSYEQYF.

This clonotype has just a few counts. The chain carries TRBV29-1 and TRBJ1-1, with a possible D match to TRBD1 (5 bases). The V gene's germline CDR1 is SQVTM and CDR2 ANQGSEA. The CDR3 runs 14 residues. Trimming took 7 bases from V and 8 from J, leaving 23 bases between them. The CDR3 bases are TGCAGCGCGCACGCGAGGACACCTCCTGTGGAAGCTTTCTTT. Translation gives CSAHARTPPVEAFF.

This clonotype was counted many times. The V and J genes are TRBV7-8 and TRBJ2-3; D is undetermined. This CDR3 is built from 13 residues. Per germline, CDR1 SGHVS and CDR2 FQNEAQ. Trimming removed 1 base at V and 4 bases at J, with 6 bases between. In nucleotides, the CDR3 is TGTGCCAGCAGCTTAGTCTTCGCAGATACGCAGTATTTT. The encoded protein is CASSLVFADTQYF. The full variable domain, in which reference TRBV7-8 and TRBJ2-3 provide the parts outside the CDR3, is GAGVSQSPRYKVAKRGQDVALRCDPISGHVSLFWYQQALGQGPEFLTYFQNEAQLDKSGLPSDRFFAERPEGSVSTLKIQRTQQEDSAVYLCASSLVFADTQYFGPGTRLTVL.

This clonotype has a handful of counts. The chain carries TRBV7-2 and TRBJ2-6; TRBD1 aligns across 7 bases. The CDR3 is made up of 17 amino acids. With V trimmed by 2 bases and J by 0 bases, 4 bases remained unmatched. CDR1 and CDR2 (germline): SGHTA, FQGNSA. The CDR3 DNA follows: TGTGCCAGCAGCTTAAGGGGACAGAACTCTGGGGCCAACGTCCTGACTTTC. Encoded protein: CASSLRGQNSGANVLTF.

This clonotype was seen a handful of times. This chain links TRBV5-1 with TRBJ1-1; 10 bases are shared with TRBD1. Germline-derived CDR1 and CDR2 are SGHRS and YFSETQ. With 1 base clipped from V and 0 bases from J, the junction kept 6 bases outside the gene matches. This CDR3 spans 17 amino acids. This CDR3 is CASSLRDRGFMNTEAFF. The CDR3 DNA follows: TGCGCCAGCAGCTTGAGGGACAGGGGATTCATGAACACTGAAGCTTTCTTT.

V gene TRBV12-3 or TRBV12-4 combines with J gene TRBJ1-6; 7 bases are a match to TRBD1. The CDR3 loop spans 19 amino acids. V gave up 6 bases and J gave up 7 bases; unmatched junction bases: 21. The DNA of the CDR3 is TGTGCCAGCAGCTCCCGGGACAGCCGACAAAACCCTCCGAATTCACCCCTCCACTTT. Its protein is CASSSRDSRQNPPNSPLHF.

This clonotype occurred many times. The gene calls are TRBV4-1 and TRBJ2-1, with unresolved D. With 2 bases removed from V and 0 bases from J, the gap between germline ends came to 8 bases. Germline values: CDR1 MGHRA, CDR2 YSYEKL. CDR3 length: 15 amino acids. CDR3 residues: CASSQTQDSYNEQFF. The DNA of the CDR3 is TGCGCCAGCAGCCAAACCCAGGACTCCTACAATGAGCAGTTCTTC.

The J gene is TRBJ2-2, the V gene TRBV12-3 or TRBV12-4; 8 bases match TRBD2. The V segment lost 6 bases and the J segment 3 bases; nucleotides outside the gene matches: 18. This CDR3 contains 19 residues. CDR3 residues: CASSPGGERGFRHTGELFF. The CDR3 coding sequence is TGTGCCAGCAGCCCCGGGGGGGAACGGGGATTTCGTCACACCGGGGAGCTGTTTTTT.

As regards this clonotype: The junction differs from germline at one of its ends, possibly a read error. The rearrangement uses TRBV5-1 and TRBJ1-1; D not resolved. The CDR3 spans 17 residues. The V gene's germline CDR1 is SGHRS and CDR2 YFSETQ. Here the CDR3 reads CASRLGVGDLMNTEAFF. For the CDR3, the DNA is TGCGCCAGCAGATTGGGTGTTGGGGATCTCATGAACACTGAAGCTTTCTTT.

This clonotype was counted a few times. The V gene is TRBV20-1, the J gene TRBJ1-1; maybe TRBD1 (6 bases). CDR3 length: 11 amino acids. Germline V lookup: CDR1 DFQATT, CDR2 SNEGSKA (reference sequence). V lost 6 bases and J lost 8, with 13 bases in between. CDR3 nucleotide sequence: TGCAGTGCGAGACGGGGGCAAGAAGCTTTCTTT. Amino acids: CSARRGQEAFF.

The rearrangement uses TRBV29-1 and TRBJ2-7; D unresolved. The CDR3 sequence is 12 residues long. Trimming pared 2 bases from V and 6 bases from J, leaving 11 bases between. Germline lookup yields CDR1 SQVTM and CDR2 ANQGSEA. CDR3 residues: CSVEHGPLEQYF. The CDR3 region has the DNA TGCAGCGTTGAACACGGCCCCCTCGAGCAGTACTTC.

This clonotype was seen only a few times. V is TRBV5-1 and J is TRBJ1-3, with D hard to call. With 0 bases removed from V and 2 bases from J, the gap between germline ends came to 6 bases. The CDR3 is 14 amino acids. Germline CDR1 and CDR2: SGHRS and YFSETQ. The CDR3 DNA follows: TGCGCCAGCAGCTTGGGGCAGGCTGGAAACACCATATATTTT. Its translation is CASSLGQAGNTIYF. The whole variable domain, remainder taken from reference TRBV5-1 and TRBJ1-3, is KAGVTQTPRYLIKTRGQQVTLSCSPISGHRSVSWYQQTPGQGLQFLFEYFSETQRNKGNFPGRFSGRQFSNSRSEMNVSTLELGDSALYLCASSLGQAGNTIYFGEGSWLTVV.

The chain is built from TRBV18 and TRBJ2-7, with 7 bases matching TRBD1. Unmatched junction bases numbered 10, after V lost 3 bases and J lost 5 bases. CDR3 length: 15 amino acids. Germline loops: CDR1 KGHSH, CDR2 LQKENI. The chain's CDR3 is CASSPQVHRGNEQYF. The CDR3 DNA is TGTGCCAGCTCACCGCAGGTCCACAGGGGAAACGAGCAGTACTTC.

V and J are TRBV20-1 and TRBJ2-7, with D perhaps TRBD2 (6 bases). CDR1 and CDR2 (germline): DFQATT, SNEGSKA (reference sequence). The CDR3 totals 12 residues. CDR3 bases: TGCAGCGGGGACTCTAAAATCTACGAGCAGTACTTC. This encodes CSGDSKIYEQYF.

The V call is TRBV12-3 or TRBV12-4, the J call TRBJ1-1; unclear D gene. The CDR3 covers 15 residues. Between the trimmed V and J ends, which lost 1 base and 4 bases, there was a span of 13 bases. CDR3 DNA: TGTGCCAGCAGTTTAGTTCCAGATAGTTTCACTGAAGCTTTCTTT. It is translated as CASSLVPDSFTEAFF.

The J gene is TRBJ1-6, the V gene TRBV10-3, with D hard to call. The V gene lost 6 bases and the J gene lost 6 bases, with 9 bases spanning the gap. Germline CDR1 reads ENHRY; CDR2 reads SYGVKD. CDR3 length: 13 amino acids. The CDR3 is CAIRAETNSPLHF. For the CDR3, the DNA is TGTGCCATCAGGGCAGAGACTAATTCACCCCTCCACTTT.

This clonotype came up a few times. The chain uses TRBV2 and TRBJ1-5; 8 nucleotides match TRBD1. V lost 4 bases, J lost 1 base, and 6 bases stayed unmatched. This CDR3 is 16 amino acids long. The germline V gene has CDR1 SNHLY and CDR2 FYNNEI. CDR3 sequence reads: CASSGQGLDSNQPQHF. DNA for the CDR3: TGTGCCAGCAGTGGACAGGGGTTGGACAGCAATCAGCCCCAGCATTTT.

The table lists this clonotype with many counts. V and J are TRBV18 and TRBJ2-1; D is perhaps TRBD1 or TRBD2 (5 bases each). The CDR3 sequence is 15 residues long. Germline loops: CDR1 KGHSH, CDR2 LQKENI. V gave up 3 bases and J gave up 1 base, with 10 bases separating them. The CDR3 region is CASSPWDGSYNEQFF. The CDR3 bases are TGTGCCAGCTCACCTTGGGACGGTTCCTACAATGAGCAGTTCTTC.

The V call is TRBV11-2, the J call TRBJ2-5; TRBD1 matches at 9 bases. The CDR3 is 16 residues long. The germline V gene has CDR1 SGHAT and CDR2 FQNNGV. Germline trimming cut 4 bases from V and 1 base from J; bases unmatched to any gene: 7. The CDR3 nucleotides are TGTGCCAGCAGCTCCGGACAGGGGCACCCCCAAGAGACCCAGTACTTC. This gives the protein CASSSGQGHPQETQYF.

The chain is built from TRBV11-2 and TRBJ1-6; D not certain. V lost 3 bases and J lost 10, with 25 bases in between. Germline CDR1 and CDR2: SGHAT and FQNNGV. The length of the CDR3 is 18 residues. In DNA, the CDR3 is TGTGCCAGCAGCTTTTCACCCAAAACCACTGATTTCGGATCACCCCTCCACTTT. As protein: CASSFSPKTTDFGSPLHF.

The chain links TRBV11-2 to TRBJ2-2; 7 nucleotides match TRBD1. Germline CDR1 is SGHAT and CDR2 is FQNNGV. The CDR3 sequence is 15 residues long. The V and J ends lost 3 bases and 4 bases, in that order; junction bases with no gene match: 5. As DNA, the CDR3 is TGTGCCAGCAGCTTGTACACAGGGGTCACCGGGGAGCTGTTTTTT. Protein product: CASSLYTGVTGELFF.

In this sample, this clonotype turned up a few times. The chain's CDR3 is CASRDSQSGNTIYF. In nucleotides, the CDR3 is TGTGCCAGCAGGGACAGCCAGTCTGGAAACACCATATATTTT. The chain uses TRBV6-1 and TRBJ1-3, with D possibly being TRBD1 (6 bases). The germline gives CDR1 MNHNS, CDR2 SASEGT. The V and J ends lost 6 bases and 1 base respectively, with 10 bases between them. This CDR3 region has 14 residues.